The 31 T cell receptor beta chains in this list originate from one sample, sequenced in a study of Ad26.COV2.S vaccination and SARS-CoV-2 variants. This table comes from immunoSEQ multiplex PCR, and its TCRdb copy is limited to in-frame clones, with some not included. The sample carries some 190,000 clones, roughly 89% recorded once. The sequenced sample was peripheral blood, obtained after recovery from COVID-19. The receptors originated from a human donor who had recovered from COVID-19.

This chain joins TRBV2 and TRBJ2-1, with D possibly being TRBD2 (6 bases). The CDR3 has 17 amino acids. Trimming removed 5 bases from V and 9 bases from J, with 26 bases in between. Germline CDR1 SNHLY, CDR2 FYNNEI. CDR3 in DNA: TGTGCCAGCAGTCAACCATTAGCGGCCCCACGGGGTAGTGAGCAGTTCTTC. It translates to CASSQPLAAPRGSEQFF.

A few counts support this clone. This sequence joins TRBV6-1 and TRBJ1-1; possible D gene TRBD1, 6 bases. Germline CDR1 MNHNS, CDR2 SASEGT. V was cut by 5 bases and J by 1 base, with 14 bases left in between. This CDR3 has 15 amino acids. The CDR3 loop reads CASSLLQGENTEAFF. The DNA for the CDR3 is TGTGCCAGCAGTTTGTTACAGGGAGAGAACACTGAAGCTTTCTTT.

The rearrangement joins TRBV27 to TRBJ2-2; D unclear. This CDR3 comprises 14 residues. The germline gives CDR1 MNHEY, CDR2 SMNVEV (reference sequence). The V and J ends lost 7 bases and 1 base respectively, with 10 bases between them. The CDR3 bases are TGTGCCAGCACCAGGTGGGGGAACACCGGGGAGCTGTTTTTT. Its protein is CASTRWGNTGELFF.

The chain employs TRBV5-5 and TRBJ2-5; D unclear. CDR3 length: 15 residues. Germline CDR1 and CDR2: SGHKS and YYEKEE (reference sequence). Trimming removed 2 bases at V and 2 bases at J, with 13 bases between. CDR3 protein: CASSLQRTRQETQYF. In DNA, the CDR3 is TGTGCCAGCAGCTTACAACGGACGCGACAAGAGACCCAGTACTTC.

The rearrangement joins TRBV4-2 to TRBJ2-2; 9 nucleotides align to TRBD1. Germline V gene lookup returns CDR1 LGHNA and CDR2 YNFKEQ. With 3 bases clipped from V and 4 bases from J, the junction kept 6 bases outside the gene matches. The CDR3 consists of 16 residues. Here the CDR3 DNA reads TGTGCCAGCAGCCAGGTTCCGGGACAGGGCACCGGGGAGCTGTTTTTT. Amino acids: CASSQVPGQGTGELFF.

The V and J genes are TRBV27 and TRBJ2-1; D not certain. Germline CDR1 reads MNHEY; CDR2 reads SMNVEV (reference sequence). This CDR3 spans 11 amino acids. V lost 3 bases and J lost 15, with 12 bases in between. The CDR3 DNA reads as TGTGCCAGCAGTTTTGGCGGTTTGGGGTTCTTC. Residues: CASSFGGLGFF.

V usage is TRBV2 and J usage is TRBJ2-3, with 12 positions matching TRBD2. V was pared by 11 bases and J by 4 bases, with 10 bases of the junction left unmatched. Germline V CDR1 and CDR2: SNHLY, FYNNEI. The CDR3 is 15 residues long. The chain's CDR3 is CAHEGLAGGSDTQYF. Here the CDR3 DNA reads TGTGCCCACGAGGGGCTAGCGGGAGGGTCAGATACGCAGTATTTT. The entire variable domain, with the rest obtained from reference TRBV2 and TRBJ2-3, is as follows: EPEVTQTPSHQVTQMGQEVILRCVPISNHLYFYWYRQILGQKVEFLVSFYNNEISEKSEIFDDQFSVERPDGSNFTLKIRSTKLEDSAMYFCAHEGLAGGSDTQYFGPGTRLTVL.

The chain has TRBV6-6 and TRBJ1-1, with D unresolved. The germline CDR1 and CDR2 sequences are MNHNY and SVGAGI (reference sequence). The CDR3 runs to 15 residues. The V end was cut by 6 bases, the J end by 3 bases, with 17 bases between. The CDR3 spells CASRVGIGFDTEAFF. CDR3 in DNA: TGTGCCAGCAGAGTGGGGATCGGATTTGACACTGAAGCTTTCTTT.

The chain carries TRBV2 and TRBJ1-5; 7 nucleotides match TRBD1. Germline CDR1 is SNHLY and CDR2 is FYNNEI. V lost 2 bases and J lost 0; bases outside the gene matches: 1. The CDR3 runs 15 residues. CDR3 sequence: CASSEQGDSNQPQHF. For the CDR3, the DNA is TGTGCCAGCAGTGAACAGGGGGATAGCAATCAGCCCCAGCATTTT.

The chain has TRBV29-1 and TRBJ1-2; D is perhaps TRBD1 (6 bases). Germline CDR1 is SQVTM and CDR2 is ANQGSEA. Trimming pared 4 bases from V and 6 bases from J, leaving 12 bases between. The CDR3 length is 12 residues. CDR3 sequence: CSVVGQGHGYTF. CDR3 sequence (DNA): TGCAGCGTTGTAGGGCAGGGGCATGGCTACACCTTC.

The genes are TRBV6-5 and TRBJ2-1; 13 nucleotides match TRBD2. CDR1 is MNHEY, CDR2 SVGAGI, per germline. The CDR3 covers 15 residues. Losses at the gene ends were 2 bases for V and 7 bases for J; bases not matched to a gene: 2. The CDR3 sequence is CASSYGTSGKNEQFF. The CDR3 coding sequence is TGTGCCAGCAGTTACGGGACTAGCGGGAAGAATGAGCAGTTCTTC.

This clone was recorded only once. The CDR3 bases are TGTGCCAGCAACCAGGTCGGGGATGAGCAGTTCTTC. Translation: CASNQVGDEQFF. V usage is TRBV2 and J usage is TRBJ2-1, with D perhaps TRBD2 (5 bases). The CDR3 covers 12 residues. The V end lost 7 bases, the J end lost 8 bases, and 12 bases lay between the germline ends. The germline CDR1 and CDR2 sequences are SNHLY and FYNNEI.

The V gene is TRBV9, the J gene TRBJ2-7; TRBD2 aligns across 9 bases. The CDR3 consists of 14 residues. CDR1 is SGDLS and CDR2 is YYNGEE in the germline V gene. With 0 bases clipped from V and 9 bases from J, the junction kept 7 bases outside the gene matches. CDR3 amino acids: CASSVGVAGDVQYF. The CDR3 DNA reads as TGTGCCAGCAGCGTAGGAGTAGCGGGAGATGTGCAGTACTTC.

The V call is TRBV28, the J call TRBJ1-1; no firm D call. The V end was cut by 5 bases, the J end by 4 bases, with 11 bases between. The germline V gene has CDR1 MDHEN and CDR2 SYDVKM. CDR3 length: 13 residues. Written as DNA, the CDR3 is TGTGCCAGCAGTCCTCCAATGGTCACTGAAGCTTTCTTT. Translating it yields CASSPPMVTEAFF.

This chain uses TRBV7-2 with TRBJ1-4; the match to TRBD1 covers 7 bases. The CDR3 has 14 residues. The germline CDR1 and CDR2 sequences are SGHTA and FQGNSA. V shed 4 bases and J 8 bases; nucleotides not matched to a gene: 7. In DNA, the CDR3 is TGTGCCAGCAGCTCTCCGGGACAGACCGAAAAACTGTTTTTT. It codes for CASSSPGQTEKLFF. The full variable domain, with the rest looked up from reference TRBV7-2 and TRBJ1-4, is GAGVSQSPSNKVTEKGKDVELRCDPISGHTALYWYRQSLGQGLEFLIYFQGNSAPDKSGLPSDRFSAERTGGSVSTLTIQRTQQEDSAVYLCASSSPGQTEKLFFGSGTQLSVL.

The chain employs TRBV6-5 and TRBJ2-1; a possible D gene is TRBD2 (5 bases). V was trimmed by 6 bases and J by 1 base, leaving 7 bases between them. This CDR3 has 13 residues. In germline, CDR1 is MNHEY, CDR2 SVGAGI. CDR3 amino acids: CASSGISYNEQFF. The CDR3 nucleotides are TGTGCCAGCAGCGGGATTTCCTACAATGAGCAGTTCTTC.

The chain couples TRBV2 to TRBJ2-1, with D maybe TRBD1 (6 bases). The germline V gene has CDR1 SNHLY and CDR2 FYNNEI. V was cut by 5 bases and J by 8 bases, with 10 bases left in between. The CDR3 extends over 12 amino acids. CDR3 residues: CASSKTGYEQFF. DNA for the CDR3: TGTGCCAGCAGTAAAACAGGGTATGAGCAGTTCTTC.

This rearrangement joins TRBV5-1 to TRBJ1-5, with 9 positions matching TRBD1. In germline, CDR1 is SGHRS, CDR2 YFSETQ. The CDR3 runs to 15 residues. The ends lost 4 bases at V and 5 bases at J; junction bases unmatched: 7. In DNA form, the CDR3 reads TGCGCCAGCAGCCCGGGACAGGGTACGGATCAGCCCCAGCATTTT. It is translated as CASSPGQGTDQPQHF.

The chain has TRBV27 and TRBJ2-7; D is unclear. Deletions cut 3 bases from V and 7 bases from J, with 13 bases between. The CDR3 is 13 amino acids. Germline values: CDR1 MNHEY, CDR2 SMNVEV (reference sequence). In nucleotides, the CDR3 is TGTGCCAGCAGTTTTTCCCGGTCGAGAGAGCAGTACTTC. Translated: CASSFSRSREQYF.

The chain's CDR3 is CASTATGVNTEAFF. The CDR3 DNA reads TGTGCCAGTACGGCGACAGGGGTGAACACTGAAGCTTTCTTT. V is TRBV19 and J is TRBJ1-1; 8 bases map to TRBD1. The germline V gene has CDR1 LNHDA and CDR2 SQIVND (reference sequence). The CDR3 loop spans 14 amino acids. Unmatched junction bases numbered 4, after V lost 7 bases and J lost 0 bases.

This chain joins TRBV19 and TRBJ2-3; 11 bases are a match to TRBD2. This CDR3 is built from 15 residues. Germline trimming cut 7 bases from V and 2 bases from J; bases unmatched to any gene: 5. The germline V gene has CDR1 LNHDA and CDR2 SQIVND (reference sequence). The CDR3 loop reads CASKATSGNTDTQYF. The CDR3 DNA reads TGTGCCAGTAAGGCGACTAGCGGGAACACAGATACGCAGTATTTT.

The rearrangement joins TRBV6-5 to TRBJ2-2; D may be TRBD1 (5 bases). The length of the CDR3 is 13 residues. The germline gives CDR1 MNHEY, CDR2 SVGAGI. V was clipped by 6 bases and J by 3 bases, with 8 bases between them. This CDR3 is CASSTGYTGELFF. The CDR3 nucleotides read TGTGCCAGCAGCACAGGTTACACCGGGGAGCTGTTTTTT.

The chain is built from TRBV11-2 and TRBJ1-1, with a tentative D call TRBD1 (6 bases). Trimming pared 5 bases from V and 6 bases from J, leaving 10 bases between. The CDR3 covers 12 residues. The V gene's germline CDR1 is SGHAT and CDR2 FQNNGV. CDR3 DNA sequence: TGTGCCAGCAGCGCAGGGGTGCCTGAAGCTTTCTTT. Translation gives CASSAGVPEAFF.

V is TRBV27 and J is TRBJ1-1; D not certain. CDR1 and CDR2 (germline): MNHEY, SMNVEV (reference sequence). V was cut by 2 bases and J by 7 bases, with 8 bases left in between. The CDR3 has 12 amino acids. The CDR3 here is CASSLPYGEAFF. In nucleotides, the CDR3 is TGTGCCAGCAGTTTACCCTACGGTGAAGCTTTCTTT.

This clone was seen a single time. The V and J genes are TRBV13 and TRBJ1-3; D not resolved. The CDR3 totals 13 residues. In germline, CDR1 is PRHDT, CDR2 FYEKMQ (reference sequence). With 7 bases removed from V and 1 base from J, the gap between germline ends came to 8 bases. CDR3: CASKVGSGNTIYF. CDR3 nucleotide sequence: TGTGCCAGCAAGGTCGGTTCTGGAAACACCATATATTTT.

V is TRBV9 and J is TRBJ2-1, with D hard to call. The V and J ends lost 3 bases and 7 bases respectively, with 5 bases between them. The CDR3 has 11 residues. Germline assignment: CDR1 SGDLS and CDR2 YYNGEE. Written as DNA, the CDR3 is TGTGCCAGCAGCGATAATAATGAGCAGTTCTTC. Amino acids: CASSDNNEQFF.

V usage is TRBV5-1 and J usage is TRBJ2-2; the D gene is possibly TRBD1 (5 bases). CDR3 length: 15 residues. Germline assignment: CDR1 SGHRS and CDR2 YFSETQ. V shed 0 bases and J shed 6 bases, with 12 bases lying between them. The CDR3 is CASSLGTSLSGELFF. CDR3 nucleotides: TGCGCCAGCAGCTTGGGGACATCCTTATCCGGGGAGCTGTTTTTT.

The CDR3 here is CASSPTPDEQYF. The CDR3 DNA is TGTGCCAGCAGCCCGACCCCAGACGAGCAGTACTTC. This chain joins TRBV11-1 and TRBJ2-7; D is ambiguous. With 5 bases removed from V and 5 bases from J, the gap between germline ends came to 10 bases. Germline V lookup: CDR1 SGHAT, CDR2 FQDESV (reference sequence). The CDR3 is 12 residues long.

This sequence joins TRBV27 and TRBJ1-2; D is ambiguous. Germline CDR1 is MNHEY and CDR2 is SMNVEV (reference sequence). Trimming stripped 5 bases from V and 1 base from J, with 11 bases between. The CDR3 runs 14 residues. The CDR3: CASSNNPLNYGYTF. In nucleotides, the CDR3 is TGTGCCAGCAGTAACAACCCGCTTAACTATGGCTACACCTTC.

J is TRBJ1-6 and V is TRBV5-1; the match to TRBD1 covers 9 bases. The CDR3 covers 15 residues. With 8 bases clipped from V and 3 bases from J, the junction kept 6 bases outside the gene matches. Germline values: CDR1 SGHRS, CDR2 YFSETQ. The CDR3 loop reads CASSTGGIYNSPLHF. The CDR3 coding sequence is TGCGCCAGTTCTACAGGGGGCATCTATAATTCACCCCTCCACTTT. Full variable domain (missing parts from reference TRBV5-1 and TRBJ1-6): KAGVTQTPRYLIKTRGQQVTLSCSPISGHRSVSWYQQTPGQGLQFLFEYFSETQRNKGNFPGRFSGRQFSNSRSEMNVSTLELGDSALYLCASSTGGIYNSPLHFGNGTRLTVT.

V is TRBV24-1 and J is TRBJ2-1; 12 bases agree with TRBD2. Trimming removed 2 bases from V and 9 bases from J; junction bases left unmatched: 7. Germline lookup yields CDR1 KGHDR and CDR2 SFDVKD. The CDR3 length is 16 residues. CDR3 sequence reads: CATSDSLAGGPSEQFF. The CDR3 nucleotides are TGTGCCACCAGTGATTCCCTAGCGGGAGGGCCGAGTGAGCAGTTCTTC.